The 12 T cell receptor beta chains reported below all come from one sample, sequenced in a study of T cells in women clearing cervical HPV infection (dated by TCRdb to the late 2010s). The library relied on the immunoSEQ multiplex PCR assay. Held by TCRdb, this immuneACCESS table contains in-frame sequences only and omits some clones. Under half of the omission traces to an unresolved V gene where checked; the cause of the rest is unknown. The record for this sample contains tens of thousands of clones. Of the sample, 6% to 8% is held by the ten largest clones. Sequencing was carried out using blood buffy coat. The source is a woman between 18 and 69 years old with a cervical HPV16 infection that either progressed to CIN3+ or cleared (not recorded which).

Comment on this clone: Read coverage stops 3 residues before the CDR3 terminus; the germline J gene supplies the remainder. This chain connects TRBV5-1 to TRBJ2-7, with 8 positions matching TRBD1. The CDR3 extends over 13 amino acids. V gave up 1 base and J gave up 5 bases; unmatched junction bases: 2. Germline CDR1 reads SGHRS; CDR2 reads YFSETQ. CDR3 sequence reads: CASSLPGGDEQYF. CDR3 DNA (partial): TGCGCCAGCAGCTTGCCAGGGGGCGACGAG.

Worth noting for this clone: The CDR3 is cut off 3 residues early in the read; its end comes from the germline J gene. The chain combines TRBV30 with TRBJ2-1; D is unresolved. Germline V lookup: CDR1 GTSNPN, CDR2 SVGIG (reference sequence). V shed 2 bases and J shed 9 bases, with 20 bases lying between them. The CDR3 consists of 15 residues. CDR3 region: CAWSPRLSPWSEQFF. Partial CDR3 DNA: TGTGCCTGGAGTCCGAGACTCTCCCCATGGAGTGAG.

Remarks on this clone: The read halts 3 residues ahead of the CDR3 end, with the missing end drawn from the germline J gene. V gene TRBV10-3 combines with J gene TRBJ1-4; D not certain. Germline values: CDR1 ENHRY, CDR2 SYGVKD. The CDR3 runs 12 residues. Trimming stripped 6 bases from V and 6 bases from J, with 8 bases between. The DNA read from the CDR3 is TGTGCCATCAGGGGCGGGGATGAAAAA. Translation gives CAIRGGDEK. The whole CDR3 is CAIRGGDEKLFF.

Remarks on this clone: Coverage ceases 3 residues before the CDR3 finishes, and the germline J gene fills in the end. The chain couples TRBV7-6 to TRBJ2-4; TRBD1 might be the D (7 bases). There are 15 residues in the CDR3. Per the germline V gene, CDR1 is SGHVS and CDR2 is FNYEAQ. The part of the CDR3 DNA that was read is TGTGCCAGCAGCTTAGGACGTGGAGGGGGCTATGGT. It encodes CASSLGRGGGYG. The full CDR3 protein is CASSLGRGGGYGQYF.

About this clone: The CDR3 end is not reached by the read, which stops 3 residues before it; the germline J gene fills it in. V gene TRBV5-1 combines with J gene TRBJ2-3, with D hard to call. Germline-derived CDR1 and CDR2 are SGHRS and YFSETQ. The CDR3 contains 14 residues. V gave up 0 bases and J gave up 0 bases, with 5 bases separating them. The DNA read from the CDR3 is TGCGCCAGCAGCTTGGTACTTAGCACAGATACG. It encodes CASSLVLSTDT. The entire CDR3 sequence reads CASSLVLSTDTQYF.

CDR3: CASSLTTDRGEKLFF. The sequenced CDR3 bases are TGTGCCAGCAGCCTCACAACCGACAGGGGTGAAAAG. The chain is built from TRBV7-9 and TRBJ2-2, with 8 positions matching TRBD1. The sequence runs out 3 residues before the end of the CDR3; the remainder is reconstructed from the germline J gene. Germline CDR1 and CDR2: SEHNR and FQNEAQ (reference sequence). There are 15 residues in the CDR3.

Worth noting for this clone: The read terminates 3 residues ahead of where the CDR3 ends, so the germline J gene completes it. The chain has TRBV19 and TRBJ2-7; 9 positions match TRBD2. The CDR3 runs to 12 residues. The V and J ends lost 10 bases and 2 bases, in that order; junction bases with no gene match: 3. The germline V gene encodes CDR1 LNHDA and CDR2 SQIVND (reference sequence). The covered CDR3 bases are TGTGCCACTAGCGGGGATACCTACGAG. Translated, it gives CATSGDTYE. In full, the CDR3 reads CATSGDTYEQYF. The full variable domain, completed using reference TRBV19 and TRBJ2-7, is DGGITQSPKYLFRKEGQNVTLSCEQNLNHDAMYWYRQDPGQGLRLIYYSQIVNDFQKGDIAEGYSVSREKKESFPLTVTSAQKNPTAFYLCATSGDTYEQYFGPGTRLTVT.

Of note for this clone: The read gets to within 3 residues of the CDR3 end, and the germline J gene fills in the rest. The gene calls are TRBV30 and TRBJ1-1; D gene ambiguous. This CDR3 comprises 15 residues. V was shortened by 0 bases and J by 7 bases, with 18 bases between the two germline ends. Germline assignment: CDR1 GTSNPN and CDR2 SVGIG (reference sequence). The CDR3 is CAWSVLEVNGVEAFF. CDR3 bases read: TGTGCCTGGAGTGTACTTGAAGTGAACGGGGTTGAA. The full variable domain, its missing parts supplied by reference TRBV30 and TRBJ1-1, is SQTIHQWPATLVQPVGSPLSLECTVEGTSNPNLYWYRQAAGRGLQLLFYSVGIGQISSEVPQNLSASRPQDRQFILSSKKLLLSDSGFYLCAWSVLEVNGVEAFFGQGTRLTVV.

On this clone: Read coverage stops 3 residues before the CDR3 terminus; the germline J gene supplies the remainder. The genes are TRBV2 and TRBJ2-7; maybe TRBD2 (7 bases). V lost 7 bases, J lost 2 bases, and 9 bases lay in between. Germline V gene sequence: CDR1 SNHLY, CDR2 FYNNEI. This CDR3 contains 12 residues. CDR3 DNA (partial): TGTGCCAGCAAGGGGGGGACCTACGAG. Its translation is CASKGGTYE. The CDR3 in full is CASKGGTYEQYF.

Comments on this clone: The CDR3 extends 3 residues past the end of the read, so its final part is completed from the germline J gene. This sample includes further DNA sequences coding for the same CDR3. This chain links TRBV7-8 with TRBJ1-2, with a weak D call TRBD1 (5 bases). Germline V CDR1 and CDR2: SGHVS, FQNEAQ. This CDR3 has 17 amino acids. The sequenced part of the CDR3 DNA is TGTGCCAGCAGCTTAGAGGGCAGGGCTACGGCCAAAAACATC. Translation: CASSLEGRATAKNI. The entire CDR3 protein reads CASSLEGRATAKNIYTF.

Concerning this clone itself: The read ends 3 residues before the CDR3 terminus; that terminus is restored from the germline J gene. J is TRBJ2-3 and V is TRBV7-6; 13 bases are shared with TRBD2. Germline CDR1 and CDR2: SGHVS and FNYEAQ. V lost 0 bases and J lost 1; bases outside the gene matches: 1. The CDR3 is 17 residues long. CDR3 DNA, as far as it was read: TGTGCCAGCAGCTTAGCGGGACTAGCGGGGCGCACAGATACG. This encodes CASSLAGLAGRTDT. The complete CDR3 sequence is CASSLAGLAGRTDTQYF.

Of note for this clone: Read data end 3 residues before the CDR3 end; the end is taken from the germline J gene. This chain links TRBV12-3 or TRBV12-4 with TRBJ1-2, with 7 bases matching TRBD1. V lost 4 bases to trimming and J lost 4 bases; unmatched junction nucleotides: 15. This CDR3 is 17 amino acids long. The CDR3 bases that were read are TGTGCCAGCAGTTCCCGGGACAGAGCCTCCTTATTCTATGGC. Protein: CASSSRDRASLFYG. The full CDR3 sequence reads CASSSRDRASLFYGYTF.